The subject of this entry is one TCR beta chain. Its antigen is undetermined. The data belong to a study of PD-1 blockade in classical Hodgkin lymphoma. As for the study in general: Every 2 weeks, patients got 3 mg/kg intravenous nivolumab. Overall study results and limits: TCR diversity rose significantly by C4D1 in CD4+ but not CD8+ cells. Reported findings placed baseline TCR diversity lower in newly diagnosed patients (compared with healthy donors).

TCRdb's copy holds only in-frame clones and misses some; the assay was immunoSEQ multiplex PCR. The sample lists about 52,000 clones, about 89% occurring once. This CDR3 contains 13 residues. Trimming removed 0 bases at V and 5 bases at J, with 5 bases between. Germline assignment: CDR1 SGHAT and CDR2 FQNNGV. As for time point: cycle 4 day 1 (C4D1), after 5 to 7 weeks of nivolumab. Every patient experienced relapse after autologous stem cell transplantation, and brentuximab vedotin exposure varied. The V call is TRBV11-2, the J call TRBJ1-5; D is undetermined. The starting material was peripheral blood mononuclear cells (PBMCs), obtained before the fourth cycle of nivolumab. The receptor's source is a human donor with classical Hodgkin lymphoma. This chain's CDR3 is CASSLDRYQPQHF. The DNA for the CDR3 is TGTGCCAGCAGCTTAGACCGGTATCAGCCCCAGCATTTT.